These 27 T cell receptor beta chains originate from one sample sequenced in a study of CXCR3-negative and CXCR3-positive naive CD8 T cells. Through 5' RACE with UMI labels, the TRB cDNA libraries were prepared. Reanalyzing the 5' RACE reads, TCRdb keeps one entry per CDR3 protein, without DNA. Its table records tens of thousands of distinct CDR3 sequences. The sequenced material came from naive CXCR3- CD8+ T cells from blood. Documented subset: CD45RO-CCR7+CD27+CD95- naive CD8+ T cells lacking CXCR3 (TNR3-). All receptors derive from a human donor in good health. Some clones in this sample may be carry-over from other donors' samples.

The V gene is TRBV10-3, the J gene TRBJ2-7. The length of the CDR3 is 12 residues. Germline CDR1 is ENHRY and CDR2 is SYGVKD. CDR3 amino acids: CAISELAVEQYF.

J is TRBJ1-1 and V is TRBV29-1; the TRBD1 assignment by TCRdb is unverifiable without DNA. Germline V gene sequence: CDR1 SQVTM, CDR2 ANQGSEA. This CDR3 comprises 15 residues. This CDR3 is CSVLDARGQNTEAFF.

The chain carries TRBV27 and TRBJ2-1; the TCRdb D gene call, TRBD2, has no DNA to confirm it. The CDR3 contains 16 residues. In germline, CDR1 is MNHEY, CDR2 SMNVEV (reference sequence). The CDR3 is CASSLGTSGGAAQQFF.

This clonotype is deemed medium-sized (0.01 to 0.1%) by its frequency. The V call is TRBV7-7, the J call TRBJ1-1; as DNA is missing, the TRBD1 call by TCRdb cannot be tested. Germline assignment: CDR1 SSHAT and CDR2 FNYEAQ (reference sequence). The CDR3 has 15 amino acids. The CDR3 here is CASSEGTGPNTEAFF.

The V call is TRBV5-1, the J call TRBJ1-2; the TCRdb call, TRBD1, lacks DNA for checking. Germline CDR1 and CDR2: SGHRS and YFSETQ. The CDR3 loop spans 14 amino acids. The CDR3 loop reads CASSFGGQGYGYTF.

V gene TRBV4-3 combines with J gene TRBJ2-1; checking the TCRdb D call of TRBD2 is not possible without DNA. Germline CDR1 and CDR2: LGHNA and YSLEER. The CDR3 length is 15 residues. The CDR3 region is CASSQASGEPNEQFF.

The rearrangement links TRBV20-1 to TRBJ1-1; TCRdb's D gene call, TRBD1, goes unchecked for lack of DNA. The germline V gene has CDR1 DFQATT and CDR2 SNEGSKA (reference sequence). There are 14 residues in the CDR3. CDR3: CSASYTDRYTEAFF.

This chain connects TRBV15 to TRBJ2-7. This CDR3 is built from 18 residues. The germline V gene encodes CDR1 LNHNV and CDR2 YYDKDF (reference sequence). Here the CDR3 reads CATSTTFSSGGPPYEQYF.

The chain links TRBV4-1 to TRBJ2-1. The germline V gene encodes CDR1 MGHRA and CDR2 YSYEKL. The CDR3 is 14 residues long. This chain's CDR3 is CASSQESPYNEQFF.

The chain has TRBV20-1 and TRBJ2-3; TCRdb selects TRBD2, and the lack of DNA leaves this call unchecked. The CDR3 has 15 residues. Germline CDR1 is DFQATT and CDR2 is SNEGSKA (reference sequence). The CDR3 sequence is CSASPTSAGTDKHYF.

V gene TRBV6-6 combines with J gene TRBJ1-1; TCRdb outputs TRBD1, but without DNA this stays unchecked. Germline-derived CDR1 and CDR2 are MNHNY and SVGAGI (reference sequence). CDR3 size: 15 residues. Here the CDR3 reads CASSFKIGGYTEAFF.

The gene calls are TRBV12-3 or TRBV12-4 and TRBJ2-2; the D call of TRBD1 rests on TCRdb alone, since no DNA is present to check it. The CDR3 is 13 amino acids. The CDR3 reads CASSSGATGELFF.

The genes are TRBV4-2 and TRBJ1-2. Germline loops: CDR1 LGHNA, CDR2 YNFKEQ. This CDR3 region has 16 residues. CDR3 in amino acids: CASSQEDGGSNYGYTF.

The CDR3 spells CASSYSDGYNEQFF. The chain carries TRBV6-6 and TRBJ2-1. There are 14 residues in the CDR3. Germline CDR1 is MNHNY and CDR2 is SVGAGI (reference sequence).

The rearrangement links TRBV14 to TRBJ2-1; the TCRdb D gene call, TRBD1, has no DNA to confirm it. The length of the CDR3 is 16 residues. Germline CDR1 is SGHDN and CDR2 is FVKESK. This CDR3 is CASSQVRDTLGNEQFF.

CDR3 protein: CASSKSNTEAFF. V gene TRBV7-3 combines with J gene TRBJ1-1. In germline, CDR1 is SGHTA, CDR2 FQGTGA. CDR3 length: 12 amino acids.

V is TRBV29-1 and J is TRBJ1-1. This CDR3 region has 11 residues. CDR1 and CDR2 (germline): SQVTM, ANQGSEA. CDR3 sequence reads: CSVEGAGEAFF.

V is TRBV27 and J is TRBJ2-2; lacking DNA, the TRBD2 call made by TCRdb goes unchecked. Germline CDR1 is MNHEY and CDR2 is SMNVEV (reference sequence). This CDR3 region has 14 residues. The CDR3 sequence is CAVGPRQVTGELFF.

The V and J genes are TRBV7-6 and TRBJ1-4; TCRdb reports TRBD1, a call that lacks DNA to check it against. CDR3 length equals 13 residues. CDR1 and CDR2 (germline): SGHVS, FNYEAQ. The CDR3 reads CASSINRAEKLFF. Together with reference TRBV7-6 and TRBJ1-4, the CDR3 gives the full variable domain: GAGVSQSPRYKVTKRGQDVALRCDPISGHVSLYWYRQALGQGPEFLTYFNYEAQQDKSGLPNDRFSAERPEGSISTLTIQRTEQRDSAMYRCASSINRAEKLFFGSGTQLSVL.

V gene TRBV25-1 combines with J gene TRBJ1-2; the D call from TCRdb, TRBD1, cannot be confirmed without DNA. Germline V gene lookup returns CDR1 MGHDK and CDR2 SYGVNS. CDR3 size: 12 residues. This CDR3 is CASIGDNYGYTF.

The V call is TRBV6-4, the J call TRBJ2-1; absent DNA, TCRdb's TRBD2 call cannot be checked. Germline values: CDR1 MRHNA, CDR2 SNTAGT. The length of the CDR3 is 16 residues. The CDR3 protein is CASSDSGGGAYNEQFF.

By frequency, this clonotype is medium-sized (0.01 to 0.1%). The CDR3 sequence: CASSFGLNQPQHF. The V gene is TRBV12-3 or TRBV12-4, the J gene TRBJ1-5. This CDR3 spans 13 amino acids.

The chain is built from TRBV7-6 and TRBJ2-2; lacking DNA, the TRBD1 call made by TCRdb goes unchecked. The CDR3 sequence is 17 residues long. CDR1 is SGHVS, CDR2 FNYEAQ, per germline. CDR3 amino acids: CASSLAASGARTGELFF.

This chain links TRBV9 with TRBJ2-1. Germline V gene sequence: CDR1 SGDLS, CDR2 YYNGEE. The length of the CDR3 is 15 residues. CDR3 region: CASSAQWSSYNEQFF.

This chain uses TRBV7-2 with TRBJ2-1; TCRdb calls TRBD1, which cannot be checked without DNA. Germline V gene data show CDR1 as SGHTA and CDR2 as FQGNSA. The CDR3 spans 15 residues. The CDR3 sequence is CASSLEGGVVYEQFF.

J is TRBJ2-5 and V is TRBV28; TCRdb gives TRBD2 as the D gene, but with no DNA this cannot be confirmed. In germline, CDR1 is MDHEN, CDR2 SYDVKM. This CDR3 comprises 15 residues. CDR3: CASSAAGEPQETQYF.

The V and J genes are TRBV7-9 and TRBJ2-7; there is no DNA to check the TCRdb D call of TRBD1. CDR3 size: 17 residues. Germline V gives CDR1 SEHNR, CDR2 FQNEAQ (reference sequence). The CDR3: CASSSSENRGTWYEQYF.